What follows is one TCR beta chain and its context. This sample was included in a study of early T cells in non-severe SARS-CoV-2 infection. Per germline, CDR1 SNHLY and CDR2 FYNNEI. The CDR3 consists of 14 residues. The ends lost 5 bases at V and 7 bases at J; junction bases unmatched: 8. Unique molecular identifiers were added to individual cDNA molecules. TCRdb fed the 5' RACE reads into MiXCR, producing one record per CDR3 protein. The sample contains about 34,000 distinct CDR3 sequences, roughly 7.1% of which appear only once. This TCR was sampled from an adult who was a healthcare worker with PCR-confirmed SARS-CoV-2 infection or an uninfected control (not recorded which). The chain combines TRBV2 with TRBJ1-5, with TRBD1 identical over 7 bases. The sample here was whole blood, taken at baseline. Here the CDR3 DNA reads TGTGCCAGCAGTACGGGACAGTCGCTCCAGCCCCAGCATTTT. It encodes CASSTGQSLQPQHF.